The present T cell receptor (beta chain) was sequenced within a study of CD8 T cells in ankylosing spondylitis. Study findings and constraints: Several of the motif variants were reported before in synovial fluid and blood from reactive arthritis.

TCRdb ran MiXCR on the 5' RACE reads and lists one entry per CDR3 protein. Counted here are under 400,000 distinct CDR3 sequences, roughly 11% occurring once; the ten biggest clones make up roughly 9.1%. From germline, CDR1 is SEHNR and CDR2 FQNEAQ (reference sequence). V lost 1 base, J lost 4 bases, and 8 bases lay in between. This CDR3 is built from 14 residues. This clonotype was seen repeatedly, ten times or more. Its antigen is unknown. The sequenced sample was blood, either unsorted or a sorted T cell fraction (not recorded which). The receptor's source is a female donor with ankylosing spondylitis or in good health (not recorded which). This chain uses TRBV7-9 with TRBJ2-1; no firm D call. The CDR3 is CASSLESLYNEQFF. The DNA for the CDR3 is TGTGCCAGCAGCTTAGAATCATTGTACAATGAGCAGTTCTTC.